This T cell receptor beta chain was sequenced in a study of post-analysis software for immune sequencing data (dated by TCRdb to the mid-2010s). Concerning the study at large: Relapsing-remitting, secondary progressive and progressive-relapsing multiple sclerosis were recorded as disease courses, and subtype annotation was lacking for some patients. A subset of samples was prepared in parallel using single-end sample barcoding, then pooled and co-amplified after Illumina adapter ligation. The patient repertoires were set against eleven to twelve previously published healthy control repertoires from donors whose ages ranged from roughly 6 to 27 years. The full study reports these points: Strong co-clustering of samples prepared in the same batch was shown by direct clustering with F measure, prompting a batch-effect correction. The control group was slightly older than the multiple sclerosis patient group. Compared with controls, multiple sclerosis patients had significantly lower normalized Chao1 diversity, a finding suggesting substantial peripheral T-cell clonal expansion. Significantly higher frequencies in patients than in controls were found for roughly five TRBV segments, including TRBV5-6, TRBV5-1 and TRBV20-1.

This clonotype was counted between two and nine times. What antigen it recognizes has not been identified. No much larger clonotype is one base removed from it; base qualities were not supplied. To demonstrate the VDJtools post-analysis software, TCR beta repertoires were profiled from the peripheral blood of more than 10 young patients with multiple sclerosis. The multiple sclerosis patients were children and adolescents between roughly 6 and 17 years of age. The library was generated by PCR. Sequencing relied on an Illumina HiSeq 2500. Unique molecular identifiers were incorporated into TCR beta cDNA libraries to reduce PCR and sequencing biases. Some 500,000 cDNA molecules were obtained per 1 to 10 million input T cells, so each molecule approximated one T cell. Patient libraries were prepared and sequenced with the same protocol used for the earlier healthy control dataset. Samples belonging to the same batch were prepared together, multiplexed and sequenced on a shared HiSeq lane. Turning to the authors' computational methods: Raw barcoded reads were processed with MIGEC, discarding single-read molecular identifier groups before consensus assembly and CDR3 extraction. Clonotype tables were post-analysed with VDJtools, and diversity was normalized by down-sampling all datasets to the smallest sample size. Repertoire overlap clustering matched CDR3 amino acid but not nucleotide sequences to correct batch-related cross-sample contamination. In-frame beta chains were kept once TCRdb had trimmed the public reads at Q25 with fastp and called clones with MiXCR. Each record represents a unique CDR3 protein, reported with the most common genes and DNA among its rows. TCRdb, not the original authors, processed these V and J calls. The sample table shows 700,000 to 800,000 distinct CDR3 sequences, and about 32% are seen once. More than 0.55% of the sample lies in the top ten.

Including the terminal cysteine and phenylalanine, the CDR3 comprises 16 residues. Only the CDR3 DNA stays, 48 bases, in frame from base 1. CDR1 ENHRY and CDR2 SYGVKD were looked up in the germline V gene. From V the trimming removes 2 bases and from J it removes 1 base, while the gene matches leave 5 bases of the junction unaccounted for. The rearranged chain carries TRBV10-3 and TRBJ1-5, with 7 junctional bases fitting TRBD1. Sequences were obtained from blood. This clonotype was obtained from a girl aged 10-17 years with multiple sclerosis. The base sequence is TGTGCCATCAGTGAGACCGGACAGGAGAGCAATCAGCCCCAGCATTTT. Protein translation: CAISETGQESNQPQHF.